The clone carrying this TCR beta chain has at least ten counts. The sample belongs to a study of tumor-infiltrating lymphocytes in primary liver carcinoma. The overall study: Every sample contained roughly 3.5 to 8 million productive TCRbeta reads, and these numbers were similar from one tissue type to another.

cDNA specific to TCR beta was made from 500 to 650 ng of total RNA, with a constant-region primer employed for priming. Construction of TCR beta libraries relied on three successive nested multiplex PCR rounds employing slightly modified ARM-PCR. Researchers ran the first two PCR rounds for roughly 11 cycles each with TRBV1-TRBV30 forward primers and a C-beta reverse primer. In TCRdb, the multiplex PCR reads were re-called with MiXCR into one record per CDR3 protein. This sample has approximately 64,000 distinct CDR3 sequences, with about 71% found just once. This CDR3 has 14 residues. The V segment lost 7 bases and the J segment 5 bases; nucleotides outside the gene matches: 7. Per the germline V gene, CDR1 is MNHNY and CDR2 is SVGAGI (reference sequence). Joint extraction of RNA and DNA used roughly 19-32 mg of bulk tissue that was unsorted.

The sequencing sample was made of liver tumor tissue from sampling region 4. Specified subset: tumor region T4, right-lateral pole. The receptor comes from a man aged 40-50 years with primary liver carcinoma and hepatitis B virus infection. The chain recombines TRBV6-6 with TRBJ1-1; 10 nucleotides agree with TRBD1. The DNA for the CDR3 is TGTGCCAGCAATGGGACAGGGGTAAGGACTGAAGCTTTCTTT. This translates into CASNGTGVRTEAFF.